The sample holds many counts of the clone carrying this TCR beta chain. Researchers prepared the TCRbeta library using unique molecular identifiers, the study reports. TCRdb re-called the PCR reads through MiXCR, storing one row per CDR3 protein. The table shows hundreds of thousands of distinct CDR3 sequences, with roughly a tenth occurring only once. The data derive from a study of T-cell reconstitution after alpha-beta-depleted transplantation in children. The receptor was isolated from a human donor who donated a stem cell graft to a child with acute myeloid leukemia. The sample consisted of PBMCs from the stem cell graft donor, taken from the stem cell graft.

The CDR3 loop reads CASSQRPSGSYEQYF. The DNA of the CDR3 is TGTGCCAGCAGCCAACGGCCTTCGGGATCCTACGAGCAGTACTTC. The rearrangement links TRBV4-2 to TRBJ2-7; maybe TRBD2 (5 bases). The CDR3 extends over 15 amino acids. Germline assignment: CDR1 LGHNA and CDR2 YNFKEQ. V lost 2 bases, J lost 1 base, and 12 bases lay in between.